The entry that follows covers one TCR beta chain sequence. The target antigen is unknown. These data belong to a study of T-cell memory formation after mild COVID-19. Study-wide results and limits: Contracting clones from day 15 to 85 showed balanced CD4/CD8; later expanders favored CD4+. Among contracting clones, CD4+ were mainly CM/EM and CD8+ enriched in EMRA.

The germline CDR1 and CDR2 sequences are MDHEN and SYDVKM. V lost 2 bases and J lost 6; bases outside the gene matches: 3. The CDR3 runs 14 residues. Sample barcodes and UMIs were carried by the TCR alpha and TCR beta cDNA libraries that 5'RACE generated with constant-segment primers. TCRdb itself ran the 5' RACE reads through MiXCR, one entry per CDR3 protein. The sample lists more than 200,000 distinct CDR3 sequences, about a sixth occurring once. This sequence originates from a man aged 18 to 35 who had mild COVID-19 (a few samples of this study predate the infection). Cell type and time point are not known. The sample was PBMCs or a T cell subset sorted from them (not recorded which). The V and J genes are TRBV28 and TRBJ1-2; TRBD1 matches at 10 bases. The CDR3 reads CASSLAGTGDGYTF. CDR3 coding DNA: TGTGCCAGCAGTTTAGCTGGGACAGGGGATGGCTACACCTTC.